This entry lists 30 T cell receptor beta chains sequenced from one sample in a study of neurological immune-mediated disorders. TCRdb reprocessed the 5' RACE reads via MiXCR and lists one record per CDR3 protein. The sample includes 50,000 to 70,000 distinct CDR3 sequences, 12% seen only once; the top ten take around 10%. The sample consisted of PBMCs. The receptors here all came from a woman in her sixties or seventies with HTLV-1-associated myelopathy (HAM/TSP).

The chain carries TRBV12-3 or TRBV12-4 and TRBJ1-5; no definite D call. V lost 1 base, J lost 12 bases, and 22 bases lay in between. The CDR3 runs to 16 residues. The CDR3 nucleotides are TGTGCCAGCAGTTTAGGATCCGCCAAGGGAATCAAGGACCAGCATTTT. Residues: CASSLGSAKGIKDQHF.

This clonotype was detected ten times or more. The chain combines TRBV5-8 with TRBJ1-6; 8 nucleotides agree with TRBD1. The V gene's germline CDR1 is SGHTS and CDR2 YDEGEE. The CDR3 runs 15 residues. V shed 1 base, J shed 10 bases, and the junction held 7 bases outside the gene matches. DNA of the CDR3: TGTGCCAGCAGCTTGAAACAGGGGGTGATGTCACCCCTCCACTTT. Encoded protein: CASSLKQGVMSPLHF.

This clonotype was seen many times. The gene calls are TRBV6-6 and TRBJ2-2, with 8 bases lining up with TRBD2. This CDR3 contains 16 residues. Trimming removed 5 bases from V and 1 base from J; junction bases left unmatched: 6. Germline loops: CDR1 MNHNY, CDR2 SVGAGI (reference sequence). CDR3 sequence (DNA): TGTGCCAGCAGTACGCCGGGACTAGAGAACACCGGGGAGCTGTTTTTT. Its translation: CASSTPGLENTGELFF.

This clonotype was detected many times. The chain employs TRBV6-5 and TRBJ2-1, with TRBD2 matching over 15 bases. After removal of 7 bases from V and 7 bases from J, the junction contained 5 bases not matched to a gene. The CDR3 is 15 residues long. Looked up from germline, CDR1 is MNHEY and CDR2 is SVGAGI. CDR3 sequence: CASNPGLAGGNEQFF. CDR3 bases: TGTGCCAGCAACCCGGGACTAGCGGGAGGTAATGAGCAGTTCTTC.

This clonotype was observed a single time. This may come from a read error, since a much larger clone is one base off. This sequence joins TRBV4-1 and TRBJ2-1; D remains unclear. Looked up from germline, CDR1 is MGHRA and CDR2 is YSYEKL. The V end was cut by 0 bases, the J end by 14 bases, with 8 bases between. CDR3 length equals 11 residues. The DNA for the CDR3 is TGCGCCAGCAGCCAAGATATGGTGAAGTTCTTC. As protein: CASSQDMVKFF.

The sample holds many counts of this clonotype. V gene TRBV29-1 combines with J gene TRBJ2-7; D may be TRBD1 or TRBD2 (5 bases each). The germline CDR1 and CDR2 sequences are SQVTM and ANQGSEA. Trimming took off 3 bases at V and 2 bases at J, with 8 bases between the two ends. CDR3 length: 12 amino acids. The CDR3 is CSVDKGPYEQYF. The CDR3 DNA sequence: TGCAGCGTTGACAAGGGACCCTACGAGCAGTACTTC.

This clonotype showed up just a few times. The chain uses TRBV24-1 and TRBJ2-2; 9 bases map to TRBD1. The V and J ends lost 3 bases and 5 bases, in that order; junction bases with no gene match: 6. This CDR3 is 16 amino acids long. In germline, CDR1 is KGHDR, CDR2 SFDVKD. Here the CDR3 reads CATSDPGQGTTGELFF. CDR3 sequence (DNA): TGTGCCACCAGTGATCCGGGACAGGGAACGACCGGGGAGCTGTTTTTT.

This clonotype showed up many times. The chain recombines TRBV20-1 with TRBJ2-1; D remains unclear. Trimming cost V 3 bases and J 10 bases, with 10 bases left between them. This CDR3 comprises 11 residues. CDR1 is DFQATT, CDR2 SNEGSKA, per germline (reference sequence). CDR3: CSASRAEEQFF. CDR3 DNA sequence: TGCAGTGCTAGCCGGGCCGAGGAGCAGTTCTTC.

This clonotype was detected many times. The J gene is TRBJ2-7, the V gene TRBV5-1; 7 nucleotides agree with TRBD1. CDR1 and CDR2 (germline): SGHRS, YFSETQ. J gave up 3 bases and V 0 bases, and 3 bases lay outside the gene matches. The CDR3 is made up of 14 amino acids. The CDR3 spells CASSLGDRNYEQYF. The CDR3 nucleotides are TGCGCCAGCAGCTTGGGGGACAGAAACTACGAGCAGTACTTC.

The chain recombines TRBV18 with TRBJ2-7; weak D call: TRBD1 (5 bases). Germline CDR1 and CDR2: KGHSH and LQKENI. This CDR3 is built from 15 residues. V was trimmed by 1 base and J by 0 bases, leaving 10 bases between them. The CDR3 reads CASSPQSRDSYEQYF. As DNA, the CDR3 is TGTGCCAGCTCACCACAAAGCAGGGACTCCTACGAGCAGTACTTC.

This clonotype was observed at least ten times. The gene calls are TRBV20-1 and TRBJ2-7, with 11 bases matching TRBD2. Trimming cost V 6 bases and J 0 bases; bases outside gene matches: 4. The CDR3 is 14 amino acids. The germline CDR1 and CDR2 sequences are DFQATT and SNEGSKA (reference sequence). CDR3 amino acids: CSARTSGRSYEQYF. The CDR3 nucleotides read TGCAGTGCGAGGACTAGCGGGCGCTCCTACGAGCAGTACTTC.

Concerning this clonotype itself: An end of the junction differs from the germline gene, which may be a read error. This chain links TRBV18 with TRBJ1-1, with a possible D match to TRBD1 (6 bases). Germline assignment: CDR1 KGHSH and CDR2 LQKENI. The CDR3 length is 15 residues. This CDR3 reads CARSPIENRDSEAFF. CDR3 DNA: TGTGCCAGATCACCAATCGAAAACAGGGACTCTGAAGCTTTCTTT.

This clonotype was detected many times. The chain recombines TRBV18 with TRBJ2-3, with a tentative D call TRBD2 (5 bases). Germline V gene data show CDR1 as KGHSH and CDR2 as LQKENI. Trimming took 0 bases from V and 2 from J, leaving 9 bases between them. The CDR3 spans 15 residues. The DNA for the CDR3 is TGTGCCAGCTCACCACCAAGCCTAGCCACAGATACGCAGTATTTT. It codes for CASSPPSLATDTQYF.

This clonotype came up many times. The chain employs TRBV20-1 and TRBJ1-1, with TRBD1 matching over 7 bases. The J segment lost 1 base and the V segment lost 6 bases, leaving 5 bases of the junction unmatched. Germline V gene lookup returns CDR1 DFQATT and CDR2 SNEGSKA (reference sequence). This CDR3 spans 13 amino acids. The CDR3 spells CSATDRANTEAFF. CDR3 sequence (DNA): TGCAGTGCCACTGACAGGGCGAACACTGAAGCTTTCTTT.

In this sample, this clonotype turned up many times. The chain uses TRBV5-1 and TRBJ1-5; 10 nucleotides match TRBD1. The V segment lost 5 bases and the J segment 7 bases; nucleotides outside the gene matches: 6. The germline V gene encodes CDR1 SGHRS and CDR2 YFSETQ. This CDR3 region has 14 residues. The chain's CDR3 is CASRAGTGEQPQHF. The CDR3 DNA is TGCGCCAGCAGAGCCGGGACAGGGGAGCAGCCCCAGCATTTT.

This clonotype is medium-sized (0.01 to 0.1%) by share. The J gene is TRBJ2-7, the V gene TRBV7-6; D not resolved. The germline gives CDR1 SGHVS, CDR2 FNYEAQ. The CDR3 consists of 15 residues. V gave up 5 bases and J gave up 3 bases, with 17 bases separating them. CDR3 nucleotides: TGTGCCAGCAGCCTCGAAAAGACAAGCTTCTACGAGCAGTACTTC. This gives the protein CASSLEKTSFYEQYF.

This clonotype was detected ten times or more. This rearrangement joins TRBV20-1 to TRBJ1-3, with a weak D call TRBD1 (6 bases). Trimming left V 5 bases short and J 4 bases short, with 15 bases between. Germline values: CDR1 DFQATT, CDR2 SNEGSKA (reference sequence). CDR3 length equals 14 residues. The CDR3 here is CSAGYGQSGNTIYF. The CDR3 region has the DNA TGCAGTGCTGGGTATGGACAGTCAGGAAACACCATATATTTT.

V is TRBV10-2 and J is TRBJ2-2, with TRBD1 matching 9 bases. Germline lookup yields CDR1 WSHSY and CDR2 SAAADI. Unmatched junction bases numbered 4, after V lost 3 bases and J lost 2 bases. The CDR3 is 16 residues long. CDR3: CASSDRDRENTGELFF. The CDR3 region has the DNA TGCGCCAGCAGTGATAGGGACAGGGAAAACACCGGGGAGCTGTTTTTT.

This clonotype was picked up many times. The CDR3 sequence: CASSPGLLFGSEQFF. CDR3 DNA sequence: TGTGCCAGCAGCCCAGGACTGCTATTTGGTTCTGAGCAGTTCTTC. The rearrangement uses TRBV11-2 and TRBJ2-1; a weak D match, TRBD2 (5 bases). V lost 5 bases and J 9 bases, leaving 20 bases between the germline ends. The CDR3 sequence is 15 residues long. Germline-derived CDR1 and CDR2 are SGHAT and FQNNGV. Together with reference TRBV11-2 and TRBJ2-1, the CDR3 gives the full variable domain: EAGVAQSPRYKIIEKRQSVAFWCNPISGHATLYWYQQILGQGPKLLIQFQNNGVVDDSQLPKDRFSAERLKGVDSTLKIQPAKLEDSAVYLCASSPGLLFGSEQFFGPGTRLTVL.

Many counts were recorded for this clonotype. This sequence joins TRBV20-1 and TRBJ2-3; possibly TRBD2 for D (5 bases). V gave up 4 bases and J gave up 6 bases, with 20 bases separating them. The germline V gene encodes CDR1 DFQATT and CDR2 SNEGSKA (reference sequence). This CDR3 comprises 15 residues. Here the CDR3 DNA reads TGCAGTGCTACGAATGGACTGCGGAGTTCGGATACGCAGTATTTT. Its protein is CSATNGLRSSDTQYF.

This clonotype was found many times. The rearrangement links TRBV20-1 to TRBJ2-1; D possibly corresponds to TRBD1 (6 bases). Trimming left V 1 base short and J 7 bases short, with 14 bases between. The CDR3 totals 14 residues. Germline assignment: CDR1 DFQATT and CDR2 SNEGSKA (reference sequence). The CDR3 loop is CSARVLSRGNEQFF. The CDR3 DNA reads TGCAGTGCTAGAGTATTATCCAGGGGAAATGAGCAGTTCTTC.

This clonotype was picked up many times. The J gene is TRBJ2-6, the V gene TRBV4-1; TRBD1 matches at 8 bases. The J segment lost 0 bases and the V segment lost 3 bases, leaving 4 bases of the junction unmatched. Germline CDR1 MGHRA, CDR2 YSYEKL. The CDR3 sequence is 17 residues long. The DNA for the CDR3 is TGCGCCAGCAGCCAGTCCACAGGGGGCTCTGGGGCCAACGTCCTGACTTTC. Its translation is CASSQSTGGSGANVLTF.

The chain's CDR3 is CASSQTGSAYNEQFF. CDR3 DNA sequence: TGTGCCAGCAGTCAAACAGGGTCTGCCTACAATGAGCAGTTCTTC. The chain joins TRBV6-2 or TRBV6-3 to TRBJ2-1, with a weak D call TRBD1 (6 bases). The V end was cut by 5 bases, the J end by 2 bases, with 13 bases between. The CDR3 consists of 15 residues. CDR1 is MNHEY, CDR2 SVGEGT, per germline.

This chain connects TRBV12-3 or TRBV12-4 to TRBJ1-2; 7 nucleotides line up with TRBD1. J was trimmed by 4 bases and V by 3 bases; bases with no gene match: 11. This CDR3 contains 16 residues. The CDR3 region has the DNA TGTGCCAGCAGTTTGGGTCCAGGGGGATCAGGCTATGGCTACACCTTC. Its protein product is CASSLGPGGSGYGYTF.

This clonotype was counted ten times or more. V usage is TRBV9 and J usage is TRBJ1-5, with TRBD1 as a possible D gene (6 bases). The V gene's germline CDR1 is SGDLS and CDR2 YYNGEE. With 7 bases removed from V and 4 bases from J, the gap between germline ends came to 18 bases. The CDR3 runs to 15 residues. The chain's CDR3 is CASGQTGGRNQPQHF. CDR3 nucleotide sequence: TGTGCCAGCGGACAGACGGGGGGACGGAATCAGCCCCAGCATTTT.

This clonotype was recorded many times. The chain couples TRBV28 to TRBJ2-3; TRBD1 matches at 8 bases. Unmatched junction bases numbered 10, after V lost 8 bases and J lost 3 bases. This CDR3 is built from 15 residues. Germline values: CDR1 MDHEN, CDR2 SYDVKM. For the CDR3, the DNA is TGTGCCAGCCAAGGGTGGGACAGGAGGACAGATACGCAGTATTTT. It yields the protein CASQGWDRRTDTQYF. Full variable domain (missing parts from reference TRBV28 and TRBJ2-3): DVKVTQSSRYLVKRTGEKVFLECVQDMDHENMFWYRQDPGLGLRLIYFSYDVKMKEKGDIPEGYSVSREKKERFSLILESASTNQTSMYLCASQGWDRRTDTQYFGPGTRLTVL.

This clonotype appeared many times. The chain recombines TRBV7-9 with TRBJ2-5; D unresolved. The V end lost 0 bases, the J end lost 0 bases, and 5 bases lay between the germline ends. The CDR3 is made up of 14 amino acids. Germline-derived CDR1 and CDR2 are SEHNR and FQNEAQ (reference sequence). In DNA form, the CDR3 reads TGTGCCAGCAGCTTAGCAGACTACCAAGAGACCCAGTACTTC. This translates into CASSLADYQETQYF.

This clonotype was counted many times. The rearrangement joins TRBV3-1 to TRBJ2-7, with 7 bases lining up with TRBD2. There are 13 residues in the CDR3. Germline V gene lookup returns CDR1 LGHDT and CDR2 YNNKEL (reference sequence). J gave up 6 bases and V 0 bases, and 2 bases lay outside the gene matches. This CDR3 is CASSQDGRVEQYF. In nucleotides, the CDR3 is TGTGCCAGCAGCCAAGATGGGAGGGTCGAGCAGTACTTC.

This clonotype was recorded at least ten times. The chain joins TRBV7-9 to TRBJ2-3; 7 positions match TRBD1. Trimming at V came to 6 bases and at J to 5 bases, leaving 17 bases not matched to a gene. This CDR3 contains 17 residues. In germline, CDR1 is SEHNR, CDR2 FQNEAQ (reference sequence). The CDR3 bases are TGTGCCAGCAGTCCAGGGGGTGGCTGGCCCACCGGAGATACGCAGTATTTT. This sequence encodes CASSPGGGWPTGDTQYF.

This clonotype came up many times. For the CDR3, the DNA is TGTGCCAGCAGCTTAGCGGGGCAGGTTCCCGGGGAGCTGTTTTTT. Translating it yields CASSLAGQVPGELFF. The chain joins TRBV7-2 to TRBJ2-2, with D perhaps TRBD1 (5 bases). Between the trimmed V and J ends, which lost 0 bases and 6 bases, there was a span of 11 bases. Germline V lookup: CDR1 SGHTA, CDR2 FQGNSA. The CDR3 loop spans 15 amino acids.